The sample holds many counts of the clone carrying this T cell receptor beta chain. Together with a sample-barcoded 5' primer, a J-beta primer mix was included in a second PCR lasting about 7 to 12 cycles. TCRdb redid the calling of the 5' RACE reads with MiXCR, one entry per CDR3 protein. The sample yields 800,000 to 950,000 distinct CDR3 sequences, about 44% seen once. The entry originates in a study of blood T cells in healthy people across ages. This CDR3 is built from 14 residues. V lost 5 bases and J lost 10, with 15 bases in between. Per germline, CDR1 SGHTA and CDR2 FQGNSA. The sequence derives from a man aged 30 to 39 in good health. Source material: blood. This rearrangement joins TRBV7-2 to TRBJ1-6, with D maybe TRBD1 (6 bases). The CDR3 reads CASSPAGHISPLHF. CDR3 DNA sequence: TGTGCCAGCAGCCCCGCGGGACACATCTCACCCCTCCACTTT.